This TCR beta chain was recovered during a study of regulatory T cells in long-lasting Graves disease. TCR beta libraries were built with iRepertoire HTBI primers and Arm-PCR of CDR3 regions. TCRdb called the multiplex PCR reads again in MiXCR, with one record for every CDR3 protein. The sample lists roughly 610,000 distinct CDR3 sequences; 15% to 20% were seen once. Described time point: newly diagnosed GD, antithyroid drugs for less than 3 months. RNA extracted from PBMCs served as the sequencing template. A few counts support this clonotype. The target antigen is unknown. Study-wide findings and caveats: Relative to new patients (966), persistent patients exhibited greater sharing of public clonotypes (around 2,700).

The V end was cut by 5 bases, the J end by 11 bases, with 22 bases between. The CDR3 extends over 15 amino acids. The V gene's germline CDR1 is LNHDA and CDR2 SQIVND (reference sequence). These data were also reused for a study on T cells in Graves' hyperthyroidism and ophthalmopathy. This second study notes: First-round RT-PCR with HTBI primers amplified the TCR CDR3 region. Ophthalmopathy and stable hyperthyroidism were separated by a 13 V-J model.

This chain joins TRBV19 and TRBJ2-1; unclear D gene. This clonotype was sampled from a woman aged 30 to 39 with Graves disease. Sequenced here: peripheral blood mononuclear cells (PBMCs), sampled at new diagnosis, from a patient treated with antithyroid drugs. Written as DNA, the CDR3 is TGTGCCAGTAGTCTCGGTCCGGCAGGAAATTGGCAGCAGTTCTTC. Amino acid sequence: CASSLGPAGNWQQFF.